What follows are 15 T cell receptor beta chains derived from one specimen sequenced in a study of T cells after yellow fever vaccination. TCRdb used MiXCR to reprocess the 5' RACE reads, holding one entry per CDR3 protein. The sample shows fewer than 150,000 distinct CDR3 sequences, around 7.7% of them seen only once. This specimen was CD4+ T cells sorted from PBMCs, taken 5 days after the yellow fever booster vaccination. These receptors all come from a man aged 25-45 years who received the YFV17D yellow fever vaccine.

There are many counts of this clonotype. The chain joins TRBV6-5 to TRBJ1-2, with 7 nucleotides matching TRBD1. This CDR3 is 14 amino acids long. Germline V gene lookup returns CDR1 MNHEY and CDR2 SVGAGI. Trimming at V came to 2 bases and at J to 5 bases, leaving 5 bases not matched to a gene. The CDR3 region has the DNA TGTGCCAGCAGTTACCAGACAGGGCCATATGGCTACACCTTC. It is translated as CASSYQTGPYGYTF.

At least ten counts were recorded for this clonotype. The CDR3 reads CASSRRANSGANVLTF. The CDR3 DNA follows: TGCGCCAGCAGCAGACGGGCGAACTCTGGGGCCAACGTCCTGACTTTC. The rearrangement joins TRBV5-1 to TRBJ2-6; D is unresolved. CDR3 size: 16 residues. The ends were cut back, 4 bases at V and 0 bases at J, with 11 bases in the middle. Germline V gene lookup returns CDR1 SGHRS and CDR2 YFSETQ.

This clonotype has at least ten counts. The chain carries TRBV7-6 and TRBJ2-7, with 13 bases lining up with TRBD2. Germline trimming cut 4 bases from V and 1 base from J; bases unmatched to any gene: 7. The CDR3 length is 17 residues. CDR1 is SGHVS, CDR2 FNYEAQ, per germline. The CDR3 sequence is CASSSGLAGDPSYEQYF. The CDR3 DNA follows: TGTGCCAGCAGCTCTGGACTAGCGGGAGATCCGTCCTACGAGCAGTACTTC.

V is TRBV11-2 and J is TRBJ2-3; D unclear. V lost 2 bases and J 5 bases, leaving 11 bases between the germline ends. CDR1 is SGHAT and CDR2 is FQNNGV in the germline V gene. The CDR3 is 14 amino acids. Here the CDR3 reads CASSLFRTKDTQYF. The CDR3 nucleotides read TGTGCCAGCAGCTTATTCAGGACCAAAGATACGCAGTATTTT. The complete variable domain, with remaining parts taken from reference TRBV11-2 and TRBJ2-3, reads EAGVAQSPRYKIIEKRQSVAFWCNPISGHATLYWYQQILGQGPKLLIQFQNNGVVDDSQLPKDRFSAERLKGVDSTLKIQPAKLEDSAVYLCASSLFRTKDTQYFGPGTRLTVL.

There are many counts of this clonotype. The chain recombines TRBV20-1 with TRBJ2-5; TRBD2 might be the D (5 bases). V was cut by 1 base and J by 3 bases, with 15 bases left in between. CDR1 is DFQATT and CDR2 is SNEGSKA in the germline V gene (reference sequence). The CDR3 is 15 amino acids. The CDR3 DNA sequence: TGCAGTGCTAGAGGGCAAAAAGGACTGGAAGAGACCCAGTACTTC. This sequence encodes CSARGQKGLEETQYF.

The sample holds many counts of this clonotype. J is TRBJ2-1 and V is TRBV7-6, with 11 bases aligning to TRBD1. The CDR3 runs to 15 residues. CDR1 is SGHVS and CDR2 is FNYEAQ in the germline V gene. Trimming at V came to 4 bases and at J to 5 bases, leaving 4 bases not matched to a gene. CDR3 in amino acids: CASSWRGQGDNEQFF. The CDR3 DNA follows: TGTGCCAGCAGCTGGCGGGGACAGGGGGACAATGAGCAGTTCTTC.

This clonotype came up many times. This chain uses TRBV12-3 or TRBV12-4 with TRBJ2-5; 16 bases are shared with TRBD2. CDR3 size: 17 residues. V lost 3 bases and J lost 5; bases outside the gene matches: 6. The CDR3 DNA follows: TGTGCCAGCAGTTTGGGGACTAGCGGGAGGGCCGTCGAGACCCAGTACTTC. Translated, it gives CASSLGTSGRAVETQYF.

This clonotype was seen at least ten times. The chain is built from TRBV5-1 and TRBJ2-2, with 9 positions matching TRBD2. CDR3 size: 17 residues. The germline CDR1 and CDR2 sequences are SGHRS and YFSETQ. V shed 0 bases, J shed 0 bases, and the junction held 3 bases outside the gene matches. The CDR3 loop reads CASSLGSGGANTGELFF. The DNA for the CDR3 is TGCGCCAGCAGCTTGGGTAGCGGGGGAGCGAACACCGGGGAGCTGTTTTTT. The full variable domain, in which reference TRBV5-1 and TRBJ2-2 provide the parts outside the CDR3, is KAGVTQTPRYLIKTRGQQVTLSCSPISGHRSVSWYQQTPGQGLQFLFEYFSETQRNKGNFPGRFSGRQFSNSRSEMNVSTLELGDSALYLCASSLGSGGANTGELFFGEGSRLTVL.

This clonotype was seen a few times. The gene calls are TRBV20-1 and TRBJ1-2; D ambiguous. Germline CDR1 and CDR2: DFQATT and SNEGSKA (reference sequence). The length of the CDR3 is 12 residues. V shed 2 bases and J shed 3 bases, with 7 bases lying between them. CDR3 protein: CSARQQYYGYTF. For the CDR3, the DNA is TGCAGTGCTAGACAGCAGTACTATGGCTACACCTTC.

This clonotype appeared many times. V is TRBV20-1 and J is TRBJ2-5; D is possibly TRBD2 (6 bases). Germline loops: CDR1 DFQATT, CDR2 SNEGSKA (reference sequence). V lost 3 bases and J lost 0, with 8 bases in between. The CDR3 runs to 13 residues. The CDR3 bases are TGCAGTGCTAGTGGAGGGTACCAAGAGACCCAGTACTTC. This codes for CSASGGYQETQYF.

In regard to this clonotype: Sequence at one end of the junction differs from germline and may be a read error. The chain couples TRBV20-1 to TRBJ2-1; D uncertain. The germline V gene encodes CDR1 DFQATT and CDR2 SNEGSKA (reference sequence). The CDR3 runs 15 residues. The CDR3 coding sequence is TGCTGTGCTAGACCCGGAGAACTGGTGTACAATGAGCAGTTCTTC. Its protein is CCARPGELVYNEQFF.

This clonotype has a count of ten or more. The rearrangement links TRBV14 to TRBJ2-1; 11 nucleotides agree with TRBD2. The V segment lost 4 bases and the J segment 6 bases; nucleotides outside the gene matches: 8. CDR3 length: 16 amino acids. Germline V gene data show CDR1 as SGHDN and CDR2 as FVKESK. DNA of the CDR3: TGTGCCAGCAGCCGTTTAGCGGGAGGGAGCATCAATGAGCAGTTCTTC. Protein product: CASSRLAGGSINEQFF.

This clonotype showed up many times. The chain links TRBV2 to TRBJ2-7; D is unresolved. V shed 2 bases and J shed 1 base, with 18 bases lying between them. From germline, CDR1 is SNHLY and CDR2 FYNNEI. The CDR3 spans 17 residues. CDR3 bases: TGTGCCAGCAGTGAAATGCTCTCAGTGGGTAGGTCCTACGAGCAGTACTTC. Protein sequence: CASSEMLSVGRSYEQYF.

This clonotype was seen ten or more times. This chain joins TRBV6-2 or TRBV6-3 and TRBJ2-4; tentative D call: TRBD2 (6 bases). The CDR3 sequence is 15 residues long. In germline, CDR1 is MNHEY, CDR2 SVGEGT. V was cut by 4 bases and J by 0 bases, with 10 bases left in between. CDR3 bases: TGTGCCAGCAGTTCGGCGGGACTAGCCAAAAACATTCAGTACTTC. This translates into CASSSAGLAKNIQYF.

This clonotype was seen only a few times. The genes are TRBV11-2 and TRBJ2-7, with D tentatively TRBD1 (7 bases). V lost 6 bases to trimming and J lost 7 bases, with 13 bases between them. Looked up from germline, CDR1 is SGHAT and CDR2 is FQNNGV. This CDR3 region has 12 residues. CDR3 DNA sequence: TGTGCCAGCAGGGAGGGGGCGCGGGAGCAGTACTTC. Protein sequence: CASREGAREQYF. The entire variable domain, with the rest obtained from reference TRBV11-2 and TRBJ2-7, is as follows: EAGVAQSPRYKIIEKRQSVAFWCNPISGHATLYWYQQILGQGPKLLIQFQNNGVVDDSQLPKDRFSAERLKGVDSTLKIQPAKLEDSAVYLCASREGAREQYFGPGTRLTVT.